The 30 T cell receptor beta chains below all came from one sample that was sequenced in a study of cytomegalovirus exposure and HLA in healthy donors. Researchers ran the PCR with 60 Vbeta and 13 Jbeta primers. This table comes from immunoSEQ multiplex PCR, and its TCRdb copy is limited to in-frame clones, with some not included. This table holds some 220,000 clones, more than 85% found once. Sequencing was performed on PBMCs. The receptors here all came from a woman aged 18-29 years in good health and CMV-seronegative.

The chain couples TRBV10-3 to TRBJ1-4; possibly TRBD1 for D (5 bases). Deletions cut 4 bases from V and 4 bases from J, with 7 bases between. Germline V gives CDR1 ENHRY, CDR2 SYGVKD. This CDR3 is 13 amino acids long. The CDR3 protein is CAISVGLNEKLFF. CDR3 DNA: TGTGCCATCAGTGTGGGGCTTAATGAAAAACTGTTTTTT.

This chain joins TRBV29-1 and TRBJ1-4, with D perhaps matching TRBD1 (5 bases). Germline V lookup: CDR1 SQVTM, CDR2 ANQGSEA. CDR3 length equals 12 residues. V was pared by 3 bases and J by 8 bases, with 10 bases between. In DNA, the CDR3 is TGCAGCGTTGAGGAACAGGAGGAAAAACTGTTTTTT. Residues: CSVEEQEEKLFF.

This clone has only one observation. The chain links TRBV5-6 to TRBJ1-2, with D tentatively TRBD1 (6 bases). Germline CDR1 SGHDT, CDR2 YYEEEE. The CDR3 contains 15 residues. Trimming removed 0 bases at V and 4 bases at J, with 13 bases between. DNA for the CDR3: TGTGCCAGCAGCTTGGGGGACATCTCTCTCTATGGCTACACCTTC. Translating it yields CASSLGDISLYGYTF.

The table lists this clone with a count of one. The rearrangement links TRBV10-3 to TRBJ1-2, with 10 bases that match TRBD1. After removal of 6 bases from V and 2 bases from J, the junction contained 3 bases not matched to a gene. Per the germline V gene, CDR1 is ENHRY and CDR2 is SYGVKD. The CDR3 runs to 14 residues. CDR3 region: CAIRGTGVNYGYTF. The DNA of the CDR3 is TGTGCCATCAGGGGGACAGGGGTAAACTATGGCTACACCTTC.

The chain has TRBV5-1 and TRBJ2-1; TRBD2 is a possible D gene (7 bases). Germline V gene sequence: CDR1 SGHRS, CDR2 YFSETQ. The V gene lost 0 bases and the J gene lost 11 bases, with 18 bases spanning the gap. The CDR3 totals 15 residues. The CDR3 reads CASSLAGGPRSQQFF. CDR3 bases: TGCGCCAGCAGCTTGGCCGGGGGGCCCCGATCTCAGCAGTTCTTC.

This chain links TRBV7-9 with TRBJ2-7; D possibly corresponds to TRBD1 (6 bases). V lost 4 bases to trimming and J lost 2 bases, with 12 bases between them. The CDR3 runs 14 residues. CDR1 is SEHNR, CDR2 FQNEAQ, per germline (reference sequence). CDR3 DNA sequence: TGTGCCAGCAGCTCTACAGGGTCTACCTACGAGCAGTACTTC. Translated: CASSSTGSTYEQYF.

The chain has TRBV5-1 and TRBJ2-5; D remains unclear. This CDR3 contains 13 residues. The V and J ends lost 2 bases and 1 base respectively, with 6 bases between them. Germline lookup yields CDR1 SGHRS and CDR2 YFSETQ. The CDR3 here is CASSLQPQETQYF. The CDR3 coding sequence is TGCGCCAGCAGCTTACAACCCCAAGAGACCCAGTACTTC.

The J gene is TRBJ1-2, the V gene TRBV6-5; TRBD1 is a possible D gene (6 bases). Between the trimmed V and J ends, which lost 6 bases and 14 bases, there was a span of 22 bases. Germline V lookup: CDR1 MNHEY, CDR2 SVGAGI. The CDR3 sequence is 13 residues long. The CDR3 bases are TGTGCCAGCAGGCCCCGAAAGGACAGCGGAGCAACCTTC. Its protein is CASRPRKDSGATF.

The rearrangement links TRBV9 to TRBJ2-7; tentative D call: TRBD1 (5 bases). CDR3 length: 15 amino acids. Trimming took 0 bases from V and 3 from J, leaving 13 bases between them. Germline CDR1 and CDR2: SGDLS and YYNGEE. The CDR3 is CASSVEAGRGYEQYF. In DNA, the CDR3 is TGTGCCAGCAGCGTAGAGGCAGGGCGAGGCTACGAGCAGTACTTC.

In DNA, the CDR3 is TGTGCCTGGAGCCCGGGACTAGTGTCGGTCGAGCAGTACTTC. This sequence encodes CAWSPGLVSVEQYF. The chain joins TRBV30 to TRBJ2-7; 8 nucleotides align to TRBD2. The CDR3 is 14 residues long. CDR1 GTSNPN and CDR2 SVGIG come from the germline V gene (reference sequence). With V trimmed by 3 bases and J by 6 bases, 10 bases remained unmatched.

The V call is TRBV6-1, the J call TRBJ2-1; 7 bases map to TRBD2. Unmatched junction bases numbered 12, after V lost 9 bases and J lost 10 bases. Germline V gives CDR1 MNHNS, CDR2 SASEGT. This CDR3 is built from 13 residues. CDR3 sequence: CASTGTTRPEQFF. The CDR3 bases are TGTGCCAGTACCGGGACTACCCGACCGGAGCAGTTCTTC.

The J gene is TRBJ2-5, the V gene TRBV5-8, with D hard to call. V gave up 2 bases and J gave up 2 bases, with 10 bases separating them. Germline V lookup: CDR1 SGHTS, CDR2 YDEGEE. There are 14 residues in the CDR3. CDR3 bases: TGTGCCAGCAGCTTTACCGCGCGGCAAGAGACCCAGTACTTC. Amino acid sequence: CASSFTARQETQYF.

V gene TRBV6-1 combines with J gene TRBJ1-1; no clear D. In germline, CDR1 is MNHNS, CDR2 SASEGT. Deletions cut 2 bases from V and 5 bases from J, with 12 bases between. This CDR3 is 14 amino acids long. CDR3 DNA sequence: TGTGCCAGCAGTGAATCAACTTGGGAGACTGAAGCTTTCTTT. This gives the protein CASSESTWETEAFF.

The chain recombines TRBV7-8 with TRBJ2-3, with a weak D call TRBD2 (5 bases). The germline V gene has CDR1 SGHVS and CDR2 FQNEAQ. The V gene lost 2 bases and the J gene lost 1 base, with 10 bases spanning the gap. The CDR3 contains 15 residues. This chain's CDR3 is CASSLTRLGTDTQYF. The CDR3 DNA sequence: TGTGCCAGCAGCTTAACTAGATTGGGCACAGATACGCAGTATTTT.

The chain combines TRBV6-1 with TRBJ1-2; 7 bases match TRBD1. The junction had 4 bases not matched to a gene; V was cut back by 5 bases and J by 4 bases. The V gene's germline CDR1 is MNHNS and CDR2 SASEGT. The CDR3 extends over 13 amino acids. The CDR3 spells CASSFGTVYGYTF. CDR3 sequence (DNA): TGTGCCAGCAGTTTCGGGACAGTCTATGGCTACACCTTC.

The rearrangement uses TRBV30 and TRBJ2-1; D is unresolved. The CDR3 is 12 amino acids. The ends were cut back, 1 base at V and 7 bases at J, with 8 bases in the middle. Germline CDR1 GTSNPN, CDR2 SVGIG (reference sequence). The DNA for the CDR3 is TGTGCCTGGAGTGCGGTCGGGAATGAGCAGTTCTTC. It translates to CAWSAVGNEQFF.

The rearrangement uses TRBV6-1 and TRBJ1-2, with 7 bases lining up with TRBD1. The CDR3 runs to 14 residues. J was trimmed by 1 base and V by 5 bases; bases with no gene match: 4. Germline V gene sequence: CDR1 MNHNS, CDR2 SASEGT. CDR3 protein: CASSPRDSNYGYTF. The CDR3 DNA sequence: TGTGCCAGCAGTCCCCGGGACAGTAACTATGGCTACACCTTC.

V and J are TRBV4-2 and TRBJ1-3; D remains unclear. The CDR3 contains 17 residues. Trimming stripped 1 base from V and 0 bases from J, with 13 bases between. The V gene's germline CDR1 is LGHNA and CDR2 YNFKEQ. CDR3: CASSQGMAASSGNTIYF. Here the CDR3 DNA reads TGTGCCAGCAGCCAAGGGATGGCGGCTTCCTCTGGAAACACCATATATTTT.

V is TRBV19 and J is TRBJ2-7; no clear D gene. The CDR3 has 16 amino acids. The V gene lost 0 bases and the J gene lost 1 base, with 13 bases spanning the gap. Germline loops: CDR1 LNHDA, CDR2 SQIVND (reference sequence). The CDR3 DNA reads TGTGCCAGTAGTATAGATCATAGTCCGCTGTCCTACGAGCAGTACTTC. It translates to CASSIDHSPLSYEQYF.

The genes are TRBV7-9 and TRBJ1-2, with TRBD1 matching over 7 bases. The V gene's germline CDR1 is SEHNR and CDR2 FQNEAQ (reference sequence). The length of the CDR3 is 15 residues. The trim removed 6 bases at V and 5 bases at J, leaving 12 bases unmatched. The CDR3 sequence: CASRSQGMGTYGYTF. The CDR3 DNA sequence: TGTGCCAGCAGATCACAGGGGATGGGGACTTATGGCTACACCTTC.

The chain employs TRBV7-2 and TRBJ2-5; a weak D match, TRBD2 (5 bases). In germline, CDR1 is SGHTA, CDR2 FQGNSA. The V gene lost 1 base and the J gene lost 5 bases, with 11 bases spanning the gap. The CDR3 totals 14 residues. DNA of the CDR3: TGTGCCAGCAGCTTAGGCGGAACTAGGGAGACCCAGTACTTC. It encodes CASSLGGTRETQYF.

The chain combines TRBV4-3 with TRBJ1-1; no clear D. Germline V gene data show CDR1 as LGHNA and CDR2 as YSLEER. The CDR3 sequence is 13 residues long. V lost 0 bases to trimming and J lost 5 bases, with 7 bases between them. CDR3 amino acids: CASSQDPRTEAFF. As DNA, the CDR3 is TGCGCCAGCAGCCAAGATCCGAGAACTGAAGCTTTCTTT.

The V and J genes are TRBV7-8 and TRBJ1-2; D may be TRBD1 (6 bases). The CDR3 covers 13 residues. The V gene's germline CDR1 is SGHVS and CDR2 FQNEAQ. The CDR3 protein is CLSGQGQGYGYTF. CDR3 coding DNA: TGTCTCTCGGGCCAGGGGCAAGGTTATGGCTACACCTTC.

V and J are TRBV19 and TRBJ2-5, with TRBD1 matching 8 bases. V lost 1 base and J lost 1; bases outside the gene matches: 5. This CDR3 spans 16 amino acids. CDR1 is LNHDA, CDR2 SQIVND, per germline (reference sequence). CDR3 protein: CASSIVGQGAQETQYF. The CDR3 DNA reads TGTGCCAGTAGTATAGTAGGTCAGGGGGCCCAAGAGACCCAGTACTTC.

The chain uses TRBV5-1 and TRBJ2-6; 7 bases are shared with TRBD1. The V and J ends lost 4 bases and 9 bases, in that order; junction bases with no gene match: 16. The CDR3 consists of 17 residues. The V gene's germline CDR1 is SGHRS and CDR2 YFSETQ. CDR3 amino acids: CASSLDRLGLGGNVLTF. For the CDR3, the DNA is TGCGCCAGCAGCCTGGACAGGTTAGGGCTGGGTGGCAACGTCCTGACTTTC.

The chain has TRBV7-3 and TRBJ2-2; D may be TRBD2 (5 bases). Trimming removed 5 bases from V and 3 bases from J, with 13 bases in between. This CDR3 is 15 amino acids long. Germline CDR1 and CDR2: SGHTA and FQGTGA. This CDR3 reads CASSHKDGDTGELFF. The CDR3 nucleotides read TGTGCCAGCAGCCATAAGGACGGGGACACCGGGGAGCTGTTTTTT.

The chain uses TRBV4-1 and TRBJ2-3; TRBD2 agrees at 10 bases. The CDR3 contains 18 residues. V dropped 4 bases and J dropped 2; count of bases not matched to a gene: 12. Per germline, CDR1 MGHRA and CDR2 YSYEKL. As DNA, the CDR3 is TGCGCCAGCAGCCCCTGGCCGAGCGGGAGGGCTGACACAGATACGCAGTATTTT. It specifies CASSPWPSGRADTDTQYF.

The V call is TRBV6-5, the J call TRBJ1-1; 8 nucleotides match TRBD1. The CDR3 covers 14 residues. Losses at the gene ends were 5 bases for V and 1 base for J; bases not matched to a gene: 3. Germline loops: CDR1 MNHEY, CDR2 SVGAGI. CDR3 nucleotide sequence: TGTGCCAGCAGTCCAGGGACAGGGAACACTGAAGCTTTCTTT. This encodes CASSPGTGNTEAFF.

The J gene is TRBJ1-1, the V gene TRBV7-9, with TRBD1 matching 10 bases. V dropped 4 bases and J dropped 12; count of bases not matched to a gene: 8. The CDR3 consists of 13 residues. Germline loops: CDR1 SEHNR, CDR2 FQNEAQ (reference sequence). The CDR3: CASSSQTGGLTFF. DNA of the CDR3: TGTGCCAGCAGCTCCCAGACAGGGGGCTTAACTTTCTTT.

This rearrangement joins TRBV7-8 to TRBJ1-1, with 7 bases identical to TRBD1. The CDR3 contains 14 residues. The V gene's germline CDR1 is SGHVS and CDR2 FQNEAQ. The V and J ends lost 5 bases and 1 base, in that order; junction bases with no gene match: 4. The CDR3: CASSAGQANTEAFF. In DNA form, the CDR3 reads TGTGCCAGCAGCGCAGGACAGGCGAACACTGAAGCTTTCTTT.